This T cell receptor beta chain appears in the sequencing data of a study of Tregs in tolerant kidney transplant recipients. Study findings and constraints: Biological reproducibility was not directly addressed, but technical replication error appeared minimal.

Comments on this clone: Its antigen is as yet unknown.

Unstimulated regulatory T cells (CD4+CD25+CD127-), CD4+CD25- non-regulatory cells, CD4 and CD8 cells were FACS-sorted from thawed PBMCs. Assay: immunoSEQ multiplex PCR; the TCRdb copy retains only in-frame clones and omits some. The data show about 15,000 clones, about 80% seen once. The TCR sequence derives from a human donor who received a combined kidney and bone marrow transplant. The sample in question was Tregs from blood, obtained before the transplant.

In DNA, the CDR3 is TGTGCCAGCTCACCAGTGGACAGGGGTAATCAGCCCCAGCATTTT. Translated: CASSPVDRGNQPQHF. The V and J genes are TRBV18 and TRBJ1-5; 9 bases are shared with TRBD1. The CDR3 is 15 amino acids. Germline V gives CDR1 KGHSH, CDR2 LQKENI. With 2 bases clipped from V and 4 bases from J, the junction kept 3 bases outside the gene matches.